Each of the 6 T cell receptor beta chains below was sequenced from the same sample in a study of T cells in localized non-small cell lung cancer. TCRdb keeps only in-frame clones here, not all; method: immunoSEQ multiplex PCR. The sample has 25,000 to 35,000 clones; more than 70% are singletons. Sequences were derived from peripheral blood, sampled before any cancer treatment. Receptor source: a female donor aged 60 or older with stage III squamous cell lung carcinoma.

J is TRBJ1-1 and V is TRBV7-9, with 7 nucleotides matching TRBD1. The CDR3 has 15 amino acids. V trimming: 6 bases; J trimming: 0 bases; junction bases outside the gene matches: 7. Germline-derived CDR1 and CDR2 are SEHNR and FQNEAQ (reference sequence). CDR3 nucleotides: TGTGCCAGCAGAGCGACAGGGCGATTGAACACTGAAGCTTTCTTT. This gives the protein CASRATGRLNTEAFF.

The chain's CDR3 is CASSRRAAGYGYTF. The CDR3 coding sequence is TGTGCCAGCAGCCGCAGGGCCGCCGGGTATGGCTACACCTTC. The V call is TRBV28, the J call TRBJ1-2; D is possibly TRBD1 (5 bases). In germline, CDR1 is MDHEN, CDR2 SYDVKM. Trimming stripped 6 bases from V and 5 bases from J, with 16 bases between. CDR3 length: 14 amino acids.

This sequence joins TRBV6-5 and TRBJ2-3; 13 bases match TRBD2. Germline V gene data show CDR1 as MNHEY and CDR2 as SVGAGI. Trimming removed 2 bases from V and 1 base from J; junction bases left unmatched: 0. The CDR3 runs 16 residues. CDR3 in amino acids: CASSYGTSGGTDTQYF. Written as DNA, the CDR3 is TGTGCCAGCAGTTACGGGACTAGCGGGGGCACAGATACGCAGTATTTT.

The rearrangement links TRBV25-1 to TRBJ2-5; 10 bases match TRBD2. Germline V gene data show CDR1 as MGHDK and CDR2 as SYGVNS. V was clipped by 2 bases and J by 4 bases; unmatched bases: 4. CDR3 length: 15 residues. CDR3 protein: CASSELAGALETQYF. The CDR3 DNA reads as TGTGCCAGCAGTGAACTAGCGGGAGCACTAGAGACCCAGTACTTC.

The rearrangement uses TRBV15 and TRBJ2-1; 8 bases fit TRBD1. Germline trimming cut 1 base from V and 3 bases from J; bases unmatched to any gene: 2. The germline V gene encodes CDR1 LNHNV and CDR2 YYDKDF (reference sequence). The CDR3 is 15 residues long. CDR3: CATSRGDRIYNEQFF. CDR3 DNA sequence: TGTGCCACCAGCAGAGGGGACAGGATCTACAATGAGCAGTTCTTC. The whole variable domain, filled in from reference TRBV15 and TRBJ2-1, reads DAMVIQNPRYQVTQFGKPVTLSCSQTLNHNVMYWYQQKSSQAPKLLFHYYDKDFNNEADTPDNFQSRRPNTSFCFLDIRSPGLGDTAMYLCATSRGDRIYNEQFFGPGTRLTVL.

This chain uses TRBV11-1 with TRBJ1-5, with D perhaps TRBD1 (5 bases). CDR3 size: 14 residues. CDR1 is SGHAT, CDR2 FQDESV, per germline (reference sequence). The V end was cut by 4 bases, the J end by 7 bases, with 14 bases between. The CDR3 DNA follows: TGTGCCAGCAGCTCCTCAGGGTCTGAGCAGCCCCAGCATTTT. Translating it yields CASSSSGSEQPQHF.